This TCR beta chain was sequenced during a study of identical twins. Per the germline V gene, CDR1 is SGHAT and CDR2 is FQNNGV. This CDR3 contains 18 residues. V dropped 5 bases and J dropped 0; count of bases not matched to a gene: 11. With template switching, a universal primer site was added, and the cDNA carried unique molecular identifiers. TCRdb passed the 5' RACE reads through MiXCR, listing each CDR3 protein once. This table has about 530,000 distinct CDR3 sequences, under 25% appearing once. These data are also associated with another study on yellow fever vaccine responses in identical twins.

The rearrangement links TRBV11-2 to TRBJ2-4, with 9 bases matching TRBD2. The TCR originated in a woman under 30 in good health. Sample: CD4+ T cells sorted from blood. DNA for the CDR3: TGTGCCAGCAGCCCGACCGGGACTAGCATTCTAGCCAAAAACATTCAGTACTTC. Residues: CASSPTGTSILAKNIQYF.